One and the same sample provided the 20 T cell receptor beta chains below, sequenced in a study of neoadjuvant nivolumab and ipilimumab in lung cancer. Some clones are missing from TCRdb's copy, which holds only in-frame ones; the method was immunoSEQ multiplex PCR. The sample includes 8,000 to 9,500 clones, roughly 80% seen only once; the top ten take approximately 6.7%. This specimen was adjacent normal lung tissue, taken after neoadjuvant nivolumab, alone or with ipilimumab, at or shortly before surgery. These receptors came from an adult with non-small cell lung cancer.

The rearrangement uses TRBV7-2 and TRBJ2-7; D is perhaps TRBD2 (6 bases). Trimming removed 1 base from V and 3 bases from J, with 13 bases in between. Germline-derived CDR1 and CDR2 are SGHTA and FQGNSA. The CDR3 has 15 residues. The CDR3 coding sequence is TGTGCCAGCAGCTTAGGTCGGGGACTCAGCTACGAGCAGTACTTC. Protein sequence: CASSLGRGLSYEQYF.

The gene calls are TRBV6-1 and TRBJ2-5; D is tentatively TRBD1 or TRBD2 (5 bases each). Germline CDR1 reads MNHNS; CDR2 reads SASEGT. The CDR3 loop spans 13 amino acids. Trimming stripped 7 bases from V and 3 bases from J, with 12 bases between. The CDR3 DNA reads TGTGCCAGCACTAGGGGTAGCGAAGAGACCCAGTACTTC. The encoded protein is CASTRGSEETQYF.

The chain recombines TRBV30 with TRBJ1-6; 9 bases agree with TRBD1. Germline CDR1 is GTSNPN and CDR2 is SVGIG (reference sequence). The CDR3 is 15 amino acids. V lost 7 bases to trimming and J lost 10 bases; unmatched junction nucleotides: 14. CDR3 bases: TGTGCCTCAAAACCTTTGGGACAGGGCGAATCACCCCTCCACTTT. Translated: CASKPLGQGESPLHF.

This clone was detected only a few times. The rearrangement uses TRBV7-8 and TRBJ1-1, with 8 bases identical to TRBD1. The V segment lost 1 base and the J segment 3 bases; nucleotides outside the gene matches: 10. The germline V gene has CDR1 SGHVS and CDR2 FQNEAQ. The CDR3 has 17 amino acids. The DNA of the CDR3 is TGTGCCAGCAGCTTAGAAGGACAGGGTTGGGCGGACACTGAAGCTTTCTTT. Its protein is CASSLEGQGWADTEAFF.

The CDR3 spells CASSLAWGNTEAFF. The CDR3 DNA reads TGCGCCAGCAGCCTCGCGTGGGGTAACACTGAAGCTTTCTTT. V usage is TRBV4-1 and J usage is TRBJ1-1, with D uncertain. This CDR3 has 14 amino acids. Looked up from germline, CDR1 is MGHRA and CDR2 is YSYEKL. V was clipped by 4 bases and J by 2 bases, with 11 bases between them.

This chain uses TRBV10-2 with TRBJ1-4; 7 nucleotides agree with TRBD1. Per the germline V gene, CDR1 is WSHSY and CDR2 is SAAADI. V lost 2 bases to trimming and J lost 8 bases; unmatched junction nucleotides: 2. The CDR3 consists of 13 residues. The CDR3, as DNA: TGCGCCAGCAGTGAGGACAGGGAGGAAAAACTGTTTTTT. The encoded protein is CASSEDREEKLFF.

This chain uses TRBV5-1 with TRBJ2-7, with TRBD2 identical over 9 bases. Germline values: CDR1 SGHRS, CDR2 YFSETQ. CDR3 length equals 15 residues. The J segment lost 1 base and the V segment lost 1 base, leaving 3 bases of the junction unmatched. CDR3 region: CASSLKLAGSYEQYF. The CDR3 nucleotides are TGCGCCAGCAGCTTGAAACTAGCGGGTTCCTACGAGCAGTACTTC.

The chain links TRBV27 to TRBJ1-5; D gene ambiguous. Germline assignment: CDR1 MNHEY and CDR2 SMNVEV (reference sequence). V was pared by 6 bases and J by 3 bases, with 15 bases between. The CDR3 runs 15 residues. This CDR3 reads CASSLLRDLNQPQHF. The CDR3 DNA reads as TGTGCCAGCAGCCTCCTCCGGGATCTCAATCAGCCCCAGCATTTT.

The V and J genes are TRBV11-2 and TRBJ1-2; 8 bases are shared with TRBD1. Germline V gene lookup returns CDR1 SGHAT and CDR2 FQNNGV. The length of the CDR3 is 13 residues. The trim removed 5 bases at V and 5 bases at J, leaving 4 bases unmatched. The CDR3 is CASSPQGAYGYTF. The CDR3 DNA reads TGTGCCAGCAGCCCCCAGGGGGCGTATGGCTACACCTTC.

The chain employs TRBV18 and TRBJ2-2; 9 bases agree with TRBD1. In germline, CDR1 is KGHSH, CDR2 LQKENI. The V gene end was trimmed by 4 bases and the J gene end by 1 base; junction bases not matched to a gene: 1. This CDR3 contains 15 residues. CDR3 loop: CASSQDRGNTGELFF. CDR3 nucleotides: TGTGCCAGCTCACAGGACAGGGGGAACACCGGGGAGCTGTTTTTT.

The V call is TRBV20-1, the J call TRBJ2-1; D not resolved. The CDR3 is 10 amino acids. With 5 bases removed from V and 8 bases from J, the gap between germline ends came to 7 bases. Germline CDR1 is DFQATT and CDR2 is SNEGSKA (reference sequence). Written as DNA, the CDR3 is TGCAGTGCTTTTCGGGATGAGCAGTTCTTC. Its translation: CSAFRDEQFF.

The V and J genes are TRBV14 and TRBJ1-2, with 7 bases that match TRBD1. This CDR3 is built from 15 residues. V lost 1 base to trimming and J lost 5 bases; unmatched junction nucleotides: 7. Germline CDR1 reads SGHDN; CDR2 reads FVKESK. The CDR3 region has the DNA TGTGCCAGCAGCCAAGGGAGGACAGGCTGGTATGGCTACACCTTC. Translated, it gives CASSQGRTGWYGYTF.

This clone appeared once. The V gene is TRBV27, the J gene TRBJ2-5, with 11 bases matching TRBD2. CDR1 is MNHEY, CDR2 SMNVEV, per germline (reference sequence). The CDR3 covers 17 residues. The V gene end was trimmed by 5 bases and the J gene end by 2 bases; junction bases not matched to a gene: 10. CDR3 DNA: TGTGCCAGCAGTCCCAGACTAGCGGGGAGCCATCAAGAGACCCAGTACTTC. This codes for CASSPRLAGSHQETQYF.

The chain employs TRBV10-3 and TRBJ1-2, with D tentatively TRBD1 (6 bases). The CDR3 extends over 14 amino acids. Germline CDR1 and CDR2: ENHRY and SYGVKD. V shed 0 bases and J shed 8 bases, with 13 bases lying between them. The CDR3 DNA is TGTGCCATCAGTGAGTCGGGCAGGGGTAAAGGCTACACCTTC. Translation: CAISESGRGKGYTF.

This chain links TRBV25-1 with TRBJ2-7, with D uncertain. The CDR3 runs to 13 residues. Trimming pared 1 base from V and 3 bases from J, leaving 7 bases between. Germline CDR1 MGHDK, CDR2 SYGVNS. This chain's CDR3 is CASSEFSSYEQYF. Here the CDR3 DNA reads TGTGCCAGCAGTGAATTCTCCAGCTACGAGCAGTACTTC.

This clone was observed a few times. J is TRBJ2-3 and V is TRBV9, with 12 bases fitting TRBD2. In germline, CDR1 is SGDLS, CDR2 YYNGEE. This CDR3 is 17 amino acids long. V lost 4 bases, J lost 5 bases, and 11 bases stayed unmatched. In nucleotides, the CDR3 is TGTGCCAGCAGCCCTCAAGGGCTAGCGGGGGGGCGAGATACGCAGTATTTT. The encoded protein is CASSPQGLAGGRDTQYF.

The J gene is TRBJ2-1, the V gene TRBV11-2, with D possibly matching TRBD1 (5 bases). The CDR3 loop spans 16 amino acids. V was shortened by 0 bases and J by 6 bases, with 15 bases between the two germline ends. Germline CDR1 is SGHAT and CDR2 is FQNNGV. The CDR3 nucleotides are TGTGCCAGCAGCTTAGATCGGGCTACAAGGGGCAATGAGCAGTTCTTC. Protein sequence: CASSLDRATRGNEQFF.

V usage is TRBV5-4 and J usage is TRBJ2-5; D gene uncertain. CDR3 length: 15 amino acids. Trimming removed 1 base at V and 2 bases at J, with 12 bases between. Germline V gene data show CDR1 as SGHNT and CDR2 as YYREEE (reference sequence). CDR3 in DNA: TGTGCCAGCAGCTTGTCGGTAATACCGCAAGAGACCCAGTACTTC. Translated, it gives CASSLSVIPQETQYF.

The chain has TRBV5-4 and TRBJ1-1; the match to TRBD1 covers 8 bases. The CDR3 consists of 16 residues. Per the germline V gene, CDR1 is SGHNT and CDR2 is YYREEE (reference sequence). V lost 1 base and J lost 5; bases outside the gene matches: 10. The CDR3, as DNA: TGTGCCAGCAGCTTGTTTACCGGGACAGGCGTGACTGAAGCTTTCTTT. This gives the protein CASSLFTGTGVTEAFF.

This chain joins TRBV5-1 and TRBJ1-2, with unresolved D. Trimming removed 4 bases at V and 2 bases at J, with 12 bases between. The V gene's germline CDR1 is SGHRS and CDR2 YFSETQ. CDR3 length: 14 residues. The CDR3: CASSQYDTNYGYTF. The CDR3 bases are TGCGCCAGCAGCCAGTATGACACGAACTATGGCTACACCTTC.